This T cell receptor beta chain was obtained from a study of T cells in Graves' hyperthyroidism and ophthalmopathy. This clonotype was counted at least ten times. The CDR3 runs 15 residues. The V and J ends lost 4 bases and 4 bases respectively, with 14 bases between them. Germline CDR1 is SNHLY and CDR2 is FYNNEI. Researchers took RNA transcripts and amplified the TCR beta CDR3 regions from them. Carried out on the TCR CDR3, a first-round RT-PCR used the HTBI primer set. One entry per CDR3 protein results from TCRdb running MiXCR on the multiplex PCR reads. The data hold hundreds of thousands of distinct CDR3 sequences, with 38% observed a single time.

This chain links TRBV2 with TRBJ1-5; D might be TRBD1 (5 bases). The sample was blood. This clonotype was sampled from a young man with Graves' hyperthyroidism. This chain's CDR3 is CASSAQQGPNQPQHF. CDR3 coding DNA: TGTGCCAGCAGTGCTCAGCAGGGACCAAATCAGCCCCAGCATTTT.